This T cell receptor (beta chain) was identified during a study of cytomegalovirus exposure and HLA in healthy donors. Primers: 60 Vbeta forward and 13 Jbeta reverse. Measured with immunoSEQ multiplex PCR; TCRdb has only the in-frame clones, and not every one. The data contain roughly 68,000 clones, 65% to 70% of them singletons. Study-wide results and caveats: V- and J-gene trimming of TCR beta was linked (in a later analysis) to a missense DCLRE1C variant.

Unrecorded immune exposures were likely, despite nominal health at sampling. Remarks on this clone: The antigen is unknown.

The TCR comes from a man in his forties in good health and CMV-seropositive. Sequenced input: PBMCs.

As DNA, the CDR3 is TGTGCCAGCAGCCCAGGGGAGAACGAGCAGTACTTC. It codes for CASSPGENEQYF. The chain recombines TRBV28 with TRBJ2-7; maybe TRBD1 (6 bases). This CDR3 has 12 amino acids. In germline, CDR1 is MDHEN, CDR2 SYDVKM. Trimming stripped 6 bases from V and 5 bases from J, with 11 bases between.